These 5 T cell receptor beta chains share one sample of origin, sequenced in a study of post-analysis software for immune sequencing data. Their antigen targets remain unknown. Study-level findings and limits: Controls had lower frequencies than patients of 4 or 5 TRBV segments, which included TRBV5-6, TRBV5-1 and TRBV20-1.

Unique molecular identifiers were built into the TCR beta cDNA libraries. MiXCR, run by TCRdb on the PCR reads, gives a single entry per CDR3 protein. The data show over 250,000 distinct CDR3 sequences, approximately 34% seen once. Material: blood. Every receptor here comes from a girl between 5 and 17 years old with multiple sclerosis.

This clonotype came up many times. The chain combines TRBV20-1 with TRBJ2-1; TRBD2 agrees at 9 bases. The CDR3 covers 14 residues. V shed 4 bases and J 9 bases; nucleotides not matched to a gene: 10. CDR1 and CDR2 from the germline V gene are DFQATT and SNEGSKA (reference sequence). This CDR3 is CSAMKAGGNAEQFF. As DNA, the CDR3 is TGCAGTGCTATGAAAGCGGGAGGAAACGCTGAGCAGTTCTTC.

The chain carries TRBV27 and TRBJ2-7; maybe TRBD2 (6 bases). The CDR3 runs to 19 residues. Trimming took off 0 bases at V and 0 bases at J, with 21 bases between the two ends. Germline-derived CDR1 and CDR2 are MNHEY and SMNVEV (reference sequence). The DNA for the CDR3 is TGTGCCAGCAGTTTATCGACTAACATAGCTGGGGGGACCTCCTACGAGCAGTACTTC. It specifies CASSLSTNIAGGTSYEQYF.

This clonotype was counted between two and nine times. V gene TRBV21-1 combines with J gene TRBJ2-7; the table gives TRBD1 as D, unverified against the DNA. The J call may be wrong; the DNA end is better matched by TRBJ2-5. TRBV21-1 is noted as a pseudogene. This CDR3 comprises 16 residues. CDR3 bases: TGTGCCAGCAGCGCGACAGGGGGTCGGATCCAAGAGACCCAGTACTTC. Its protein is CASSATGGRIQETQYF.

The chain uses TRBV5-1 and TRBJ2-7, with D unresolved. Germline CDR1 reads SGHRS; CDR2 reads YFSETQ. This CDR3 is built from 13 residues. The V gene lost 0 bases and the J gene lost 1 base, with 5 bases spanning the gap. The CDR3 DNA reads TGCGCCAGCAGCTTGGTCGAGTCCTACGAGCAGTACTTC. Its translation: CASSLVESYEQYF. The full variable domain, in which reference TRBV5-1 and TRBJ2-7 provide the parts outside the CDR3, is KAGVTQTPRYLIKTRGQQVTLSCSPISGHRSVSWYQQTPGQGLQFLFEYFSETQRNKGNFPGRFSGRQFSNSRSEMNVSTLELGDSALYLCASSLVESYEQYFGPGTRLTVT.

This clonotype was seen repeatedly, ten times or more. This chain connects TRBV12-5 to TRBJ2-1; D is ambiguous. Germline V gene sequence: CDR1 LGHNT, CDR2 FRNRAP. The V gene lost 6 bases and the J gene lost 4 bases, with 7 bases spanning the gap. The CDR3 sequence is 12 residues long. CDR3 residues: CASGQQYNEQFF. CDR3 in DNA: TGTGCTAGTGGCCAACAATACAATGAGCAGTTCTTC.